Sequencing of this T cell receptor beta chain was carried out in a study of CD8 T cells in Susac syndrome (dated by TCRdb to between 2018 and 2020). Describing the broader study: Of the Susac syndrome patients who were sequenced, about eight were in clinical remission while more than five had clinically active disease. Repertoire sequencing was used to test whether CD8+ T cell activation and differentiation in Susac syndrome was antigen driven. At the time of blood withdrawal, Susac syndrome patients were either therapy-naive, taking corticosteroids (with some also receiving IVIg), or on IVIg alone. Clonality of the CD8+ T cell repertoire was compared between more than 9 healthy donors, approximately 14 Susac syndrome patients and 15 or so multiple sclerosis patients.

Worth noting for this clonotype: What this receptor recognizes is not known. No much larger clonotype is one base removed from it; base qualities were not supplied.

V gives up 6 bases and J gives up 3 bases, and the segment between their germline ends measures 8 bases. From its cysteine to its phenylalanine, the CDR3 spans 12 amino acids. The read is trimmed to its CDR3 DNA, 36 bases read in frame from base 1. RNA was extracted with the RNeasy kit and roughly 0.45 to 1 ug was reverse transcribed using random hexamers. The immunoSEQ multiplex PCR assay, covering 54 Vbeta and 13 Jbeta segments, was used to amplify TCR beta CDR3 regions. PCR amplification bias was corrected by using a synthetic template baseline for primer optimization and computational correction. Per the authors' processing: Only productive sequences were kept, with reads annotated to V, D and J genes according to IMGT and analyzed in immunoSEQ Analyzer. Clonality was computed as one minus Shannon entropy normalized by log2 of the number of productive unique sequences. For each patient and control, public and private clones were evaluated within the 100 most prevalent clones. A clone was defined as Susac-specific if it was absent from the healthy and MS cohorts, from some 1,100 published viral clones and from other ImmuneACCESS disease sequences. TCRdb reprocessing: public reads trimmed at Q25 with fastp, clones called with MiXCR, in-frame beta chains kept. Each record represents a unique CDR3 protein, reported with the most common genes and DNA among its rows. The authors' filters were not applied to this entry. Present in this sample are 80,000 or so distinct CDR3 sequences, approximately 96% of which were seen just once. Of the sample, roughly 0.44% falls within the top ten clones.

Peripheral blood CD8+ and CD4+ T cells from healthy donors, Susac syndrome patients and multiple sclerosis patients were profiled using high-throughput TCR beta sequencing. Susac syndrome patients met recently defined diagnostic criteria for definite or probable disease. Bulk CD8+ and CD4+ T cells were purified magnetically by negative isolation, whereas CD8+ TEMRA cells were enriched by FACS. Blood was drawn into EDTA tubes, processed within 24 hours, and PBMCs were isolated by density gradient centrifugation. PBMCs destined for TCR sequencing were cryopreserved in liquid nitrogen and later thawed in a 37 °C water bath. A purity of at least 90% was achieved for sorted or isolated CD4+, CD8+ and CD8+ TEMRA cells. Paper-wide results and their limitations: The study acknowledged that relatively few individuals were included in the TCR sequencing and HLA analysis. CD8+ repertoires in Susac syndrome showed clonal expansion, which was highest in CD8+ TEMRA cells and was greater in clinically active patients than in remitting patients. In the total CD8+ and CD8+ TEMRA repertoires, approximately 17 and five Susac-specific public clones, respectively, were identified.

The receptor chain draws on TRBV12-3 or TRBV12-4 and TRBJ2-5; the D gene assignment is ambiguous. The sample taken for sequencing was CD8+ T cells from PBMCs. This receptor was identified in a human donor with Susac syndrome. The DNA sequence is TGTGCCAGCAGCTGGACGGAAGAGACCCAGTACTTC. It codes for CASSWTEETQYF.